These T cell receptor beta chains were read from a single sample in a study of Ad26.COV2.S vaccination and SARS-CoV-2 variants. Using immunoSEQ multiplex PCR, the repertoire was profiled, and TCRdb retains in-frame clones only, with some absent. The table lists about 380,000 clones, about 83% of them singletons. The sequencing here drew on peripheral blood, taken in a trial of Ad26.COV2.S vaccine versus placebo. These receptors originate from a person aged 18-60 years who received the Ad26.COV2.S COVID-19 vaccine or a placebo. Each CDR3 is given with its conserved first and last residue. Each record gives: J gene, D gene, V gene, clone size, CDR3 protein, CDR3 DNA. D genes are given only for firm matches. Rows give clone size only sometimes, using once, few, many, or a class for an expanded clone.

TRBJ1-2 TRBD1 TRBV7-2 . CASTQTRGSYGYTF TGTGCCAGCACCCAAACCAGGGGGAGCTATGGCTACACCTTC
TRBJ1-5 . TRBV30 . CAWTPGWDQPQHF TGTGCCTGGACCCCCGGATGGGACCAGCCCCAGCATTTT
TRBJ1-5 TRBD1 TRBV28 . CASERQGARQPQHF TGTGCCTCGGAGCGGCAGGGGGCCAGGCAGCCCCAGCATTTT
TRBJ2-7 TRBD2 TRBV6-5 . CASSIMIAGEQYF TGTGCCAGCAGCATTATGATAGCGGGCGAGCAGTACTTC
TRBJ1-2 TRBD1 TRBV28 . CASTSLWTGETNYGYTF TGTGCCAGCACCAGTTTGTGGACAGGAGAAACTAACTATGGCTACACCTTC
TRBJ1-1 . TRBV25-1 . CASSLAGVGGEAFF TGTGCCAGCAGTCTCGCGGGGGTCGGTGGTGAAGCTTTCTTT
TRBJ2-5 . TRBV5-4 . CASSLSSSGYETQYF TGTGCCAGCAGCTTATCGTCCAGCGGGTATGAGACCCAGTACTTC
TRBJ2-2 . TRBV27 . CATSRTVPTGELFF TGTGCCACCTCCCGGACTGTCCCCACCGGGGAGCTGTTTTTT
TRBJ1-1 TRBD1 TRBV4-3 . CASSQDPGQGMNTEAFF TGCGCCAGCAGCCAGGATCCGGGACAGGGGATGAACACTGAAGCTTTCTTT
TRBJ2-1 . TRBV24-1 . CATSDLAGDYNEQFF TGTGCCACCAGTGATTTGGCTGGGGATTACAATGAGCAGTTCTTC
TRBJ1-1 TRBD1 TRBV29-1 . CSVEVGQGPAFF TGCAGCGTTGAAGTTGGACAGGGACCAGCTTTCTTT
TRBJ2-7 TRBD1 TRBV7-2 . CASSSRDRSYEQYF TGTGCCAGCAGCTCCCGGGACAGGAGCTACGAGCAGTACTTC
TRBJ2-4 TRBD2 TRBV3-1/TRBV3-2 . CASSQLAGTNIQYF TGTGCCAGCAGCCAATTAGCGGGAACAAACATTCAGTACTTC
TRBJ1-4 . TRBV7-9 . CASSFSLRGAREEKLFF TGTGCCAGCAGCTTCTCCTTAAGGGGGGCAAGGGAGGAAAAACTGTTTTTT
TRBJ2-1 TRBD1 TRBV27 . CASRTGGLSYNEQFF TGTGCCAGCAGGACAGGGGGTTTATCCTACAATGAGCAGTTCTTC
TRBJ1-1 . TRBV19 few CASSIGYAAGEAFF TGTGCCAGTAGTATAGGTTACGCAGCTGGTGAAGCTTTCTTT
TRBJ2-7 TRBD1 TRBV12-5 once CASGLGQGSDEQYF TGTGCTAGTGGCTTGGGACAGGGTAGCGACGAGCAGTACTTC
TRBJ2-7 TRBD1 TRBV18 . CASSPSGTGGDEQYF TGTGCCAGCTCACCGAGTGGGACAGGGGGAGACGAGCAGTACTTC
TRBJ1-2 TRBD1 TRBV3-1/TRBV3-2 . CASSQEGTGRGYTF TGTGCCAGCAGCCAAGAGGGGACAGGCAGGGGCTACACCTTC
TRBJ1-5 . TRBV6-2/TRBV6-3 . CASSSWGNQPQHF TGTGCCAGCAGTTCATGGGGCAATCAGCCCCAGCATTTT
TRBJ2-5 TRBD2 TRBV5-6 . CASSLPGGSETQYF TGTGCCAGCAGCTTGCCGGGGGGGAGCGAGACCCAGTACTTC